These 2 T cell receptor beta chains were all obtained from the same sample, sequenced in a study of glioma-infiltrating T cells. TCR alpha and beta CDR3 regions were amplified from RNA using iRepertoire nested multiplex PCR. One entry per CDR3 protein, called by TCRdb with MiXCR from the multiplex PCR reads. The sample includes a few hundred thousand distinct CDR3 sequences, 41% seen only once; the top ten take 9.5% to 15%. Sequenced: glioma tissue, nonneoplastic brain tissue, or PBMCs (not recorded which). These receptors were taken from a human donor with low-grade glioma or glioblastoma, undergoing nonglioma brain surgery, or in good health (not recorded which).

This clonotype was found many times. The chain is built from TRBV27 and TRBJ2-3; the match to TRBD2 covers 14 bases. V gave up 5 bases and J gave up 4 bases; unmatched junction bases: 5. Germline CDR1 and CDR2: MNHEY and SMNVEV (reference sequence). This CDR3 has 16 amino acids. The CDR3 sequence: CASSGLAGGGADTQYF. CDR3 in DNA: TGTGCCAGCAGTGGACTAGCGGGAGGCGGGGCAGATACGCAGTATTTT.

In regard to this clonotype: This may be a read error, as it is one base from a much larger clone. This CDR3 is CSASGGNGGEVFF. CDR3 DNA sequence: TGCAGTGCTAGTGGGGGCAACGGCGGTGAAGTTTTCTTT. This sequence joins TRBV20-1 and TRBJ1-1, with D maybe TRBD1 (6 bases). The CDR3 length is 13 residues. The germline V gene has CDR1 DFQATT and CDR2 SNEGSKA (reference sequence).